Each of the 10 T cell receptor beta chains below was sequenced from the same sample in a study of control samples from healthy donors and cancer patients. The table came from immunoSEQ multiplex PCR; TCRdb's copy has only in-frame clones and leaves some out. There are about 190,000 clones in the sample; roughly 93% occur only once, and 1.4% to 1.5% lies in the top ten. Sequencing was done on a sample of blood. These receptors were obtained from a man aged 18-30 years in good health.

V and J are TRBV28 and TRBJ1-5, with 7 bases lining up with TRBD1. CDR1 and CDR2 (germline): MDHEN, SYDVKM. The CDR3 extends over 14 amino acids. V was pared by 4 bases and J by 4 bases, with 4 bases of the junction left unmatched. CDR3 protein: CASSSGQRNQPQHF. The CDR3 DNA is TGTGCCAGCAGTTCGGGACAGCGTAATCAGCCCCAGCATTTT.

This CDR3 is CASSPLLGQPQHF. Here the CDR3 DNA reads TGTGCCAGCAGTCCTCTCCTAGGTCAGCCCCAGCATTTT. The genes are TRBV6-5 and TRBJ1-5; D remains unclear. The CDR3 spans 13 residues. V was shortened by 5 bases and J by 6 bases, with 11 bases between the two germline ends. CDR1 is MNHEY and CDR2 is SVGAGI in the germline V gene.

The CDR3 spells CASGYRDRASYGYTF. In nucleotides, the CDR3 is TGTGCCAGCGGATACCGGGACAGGGCTTCCTATGGCTACACCTTC. The chain joins TRBV6-5 to TRBJ1-2; 9 bases fit TRBD1. The CDR3 spans 15 residues. Trimming at V came to 8 bases and at J to 4 bases, leaving 11 bases not matched to a gene. Germline values: CDR1 MNHEY, CDR2 SVGAGI.

This CDR3 is CASSLQGNTGELFF. The CDR3 DNA sequence: TGCGCCAGCAGCCTGCAGGGGAACACCGGGGAGCTGTTTTTT. The chain couples TRBV4-1 to TRBJ2-2; TRBD1 is a possible D gene (5 bases). The CDR3 has 14 residues. Germline V CDR1 and CDR2: MGHRA, YSYEKL. Trimming pared 4 bases from V and 1 base from J, leaving 7 bases between.

The V gene is TRBV6-5, the J gene TRBJ2-2; no reliable D call. This CDR3 is 16 amino acids long. Germline V gene lookup returns CDR1 MNHEY and CDR2 SVGAGI. V lost 0 bases, J lost 4 bases, and 12 bases lay in between. The CDR3 is CASSYSGSRVTGELFF. The CDR3 coding sequence is TGTGCCAGCAGTTACTCAGGCAGCCGGGTCACCGGGGAGCTGTTTTTT.

The V call is TRBV6-5, the J call TRBJ1-6, with 9 nucleotides matching TRBD1. In germline, CDR1 is MNHEY, CDR2 SVGAGI. The CDR3 sequence is 14 residues long. V lost 5 bases and J lost 9; bases outside the gene matches: 5. The CDR3 nucleotides are TGTGCCAGCAGTCCACAGGGGGCAGTTTCACCCCTCCACTTT. Protein: CASSPQGAVSPLHF.

The chain has TRBV2 and TRBJ2-3; D is undetermined. This CDR3 region has 12 residues. Germline CDR1 is SNHLY and CDR2 is FYNNEI. V lost 6 bases to trimming and J lost 6 bases, with 10 bases between them. The CDR3 region is CASSVSPDTQYF. The CDR3 DNA is TGTGCCAGCAGCGTGAGTCCGGATACGCAGTATTTT.

The J gene is TRBJ2-7, the V gene TRBV3-1 (or the pseudogene TRBV3-2); 8 positions agree with TRBD2. After removal of 4 bases from V and 2 bases from J, the junction contained 10 bases not matched to a gene. The germline CDR1 and CDR2 sequences are LGHDT and YNNKEL (reference sequence). The CDR3 covers 16 residues. CDR3 sequence (DNA): TGTGCCAGCAGCCGCGGGGGGCCGTATCACCCCTACGAGCAGTACTTC. This encodes CASSRGGPYHPYEQYF.

This sequence joins TRBV6-5 and TRBJ2-7; D might be TRBD2 (7 bases). This CDR3 has 14 residues. Per the germline V gene, CDR1 is MNHEY and CDR2 is SVGAGI. Trimming removed 7 bases from V and 3 bases from J, with 16 bases in between. The CDR3 sequence is CASTLGRGLYEQYF. The CDR3 region has the DNA TGTGCCAGCACCCTTGGGCGGGGGCTCTACGAGCAGTACTTC.

The V call is TRBV29-1, the J call TRBJ2-7, with D unclear. Germline assignment: CDR1 SQVTM and CDR2 ANQGSEA. Trimming stripped 4 bases from V and 5 bases from J, with 9 bases between. There are 11 residues in the CDR3. The CDR3 protein is CSVAQSDEQYF. CDR3 sequence (DNA): TGCAGCGTTGCACAGAGCGACGAGCAGTACTTC.